This T cell receptor beta chain originates from a study of shared clonotypes between healthy human individuals. This clone was counted a few times. The antigen is not known. Overall study results and limits: Some naive CD4 clonotypes, around 5%, turned up in common across several donors.

Sorted-subset replicate PCR reactions were performed with approximately 200 ng DNA, corresponding to tens of thousands of T cell genomes. The repertoire was sequenced with immunoSEQ multiplex PCR; TCRdb's copy has only in-frame clones and lacks some. The profile shows about 960,000 clones, 70% to 85% of them singletons. The length of the CDR3 is 14 residues. V was pared by 5 bases and J by 4 bases, with 11 bases between. Germline V gene sequence: CDR1 MNHEY, CDR2 SMNVEV (reference sequence). The V call is TRBV27, the J call TRBJ2-2; D gene ambiguous. Sequenced: memory CD4+ T cells sorted from blood. Specified subset: CD45RA-negative fraction. The sequence was collected from a young man in good health. DNA for the CDR3: TGTGCCAGCAGTCCCACGATGGGCACCGGGGAGCTGTTTTTT. Translation: CASSPTMGTGELFF.